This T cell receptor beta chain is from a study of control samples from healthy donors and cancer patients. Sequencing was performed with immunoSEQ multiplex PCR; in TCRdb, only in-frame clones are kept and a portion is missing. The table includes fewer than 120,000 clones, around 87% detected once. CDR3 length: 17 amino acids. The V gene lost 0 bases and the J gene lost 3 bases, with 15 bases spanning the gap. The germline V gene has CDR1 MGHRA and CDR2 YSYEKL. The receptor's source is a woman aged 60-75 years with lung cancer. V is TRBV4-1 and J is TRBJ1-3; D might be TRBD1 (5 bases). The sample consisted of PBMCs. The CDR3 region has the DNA TGCGCCAGCAGCCAAGATAGGGGCCGACATCTTGGAAACACCATATATTTT. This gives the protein CASSQDRGRHLGNTIYF.